The rows below give T cell receptor beta chains drawn from one sample of a study of T cell responses to AZD1222 COVID-19 vaccine. Sequencing was performed with immunoSEQ multiplex PCR; in TCRdb, only in-frame clones are kept and a portion is missing. The table has about 160,000 clones, 90% seen once. Sequences were derived from peripheral blood, sampled 28 days after the second AZD1222 dose. The receptors originated from an adult who received the AZD1222 COVID-19 vaccine. CDR3s include the opening cysteine and the closing phenylalanine or tryptophan. Fields, in order: J gene, V gene, clone size, CDR3 protein. A row's size may be missing; if present it is once, few, many or a size class.

>TRBJ2-7|TRBV3-1/TRBV3-2|NA
CASSQEVGQLNEQYF
>TRBJ1-1|TRBV12-5|NA
CASGPGGTEAFF
>TRBJ2-1|TRBV21-1|once
CASSSGQSPYNEQFF
>TRBJ1-5|TRBV5-1|NA
CASSLGTGGNQPQHF
>TRBJ1-1|TRBV29-1|NA
CSVDFSNTEAFF
>TRBJ1-2|TRBV13|NA
CASRVGFSDGYTF
>TRBJ1-6|TRBV5-8|NA
CASSFIAGGKVSPLHF
>TRBJ2-7|TRBV6-5|NA
CASSWTVSGDEQYF
>TRBJ1-1|TRBV3-1/TRBV3-2|NA
CASSLLPAGQGAEAFF
>TRBJ1-1|TRBV19|NA
CASSIQGRLGTEAFF
>TRBJ2-2|TRBV5-1|NA
CASSFGAPPGELFF
>TRBJ2-3|TRBV15|NA
CATSRDRGILTDTQYF
>TRBJ2-7|TRBV19|NA
CASSMVQNPNYEQYF
>TRBJ2-1|TRBV18|NA
CASSSPGRGYEQFF
>TRBJ2-1|TRBV6-5|NA
CASSQQQGLYNEQFF
>TRBJ2-7|TRBV5-4|NA
CASSLIGYEQYF
>TRBJ2-2|TRBV27|NA
CASSLSVAPTGELFF
>TRBJ1-1|TRBV7-2|once
CASSPPRGGTEAFF
>TRBJ2-2|TRBV2|NA
CASSVGLAGGGAGELFF
>TRBJ2-2|TRBV5-5|once
CASSSGDILDGDTGELFF
>TRBJ2-7|TRBV10-3|NA
CAISGAAYRNEQYF
>TRBJ2-5|TRBV5-4|NA
CASSTGGIGETQYF
>TRBJ1-1|TRBV7-8|NA
CASSRTENTEAFF
>TRBJ2-1|TRBV3-1/TRBV3-2|NA
CASSQDQLRGGGNEQFF
>TRBJ2-1|TRBV3-1/TRBV3-2|NA
CASSLKKGGSSYNEQFF
>TRBJ2-5|TRBV10-1|NA
CASSPSGSAETQYF
>TRBJ1-3|TRBV5-1|NA
CASTEGGFAGNTIYF
>TRBJ1-2|TRBV7-9|NA
CASTSMGAYGYTF
>TRBJ1-5|TRBV12-3/TRBV12-4|NA
CASSSYREQPQHF
>TRBJ1-3|TRBV14|NA
CASSQVSDTIYF
>TRBJ2-7|TRBV4-1|few
CASSQENSPYEQYF
>TRBJ2-7|TRBV7-8|NA
CASSLARGMWYEQYF
>TRBJ1-2|TRBV7-9|NA
CASSSQFPGGYTF
>TRBJ2-5|TRBV2|NA
CASSVFAGAETQYF
>TRBJ2-1|TRBV12-3/TRBV12-4|NA
CASSFARNEQFF
>TRBJ1-5|TRBV30|NA
CAWSGGGNQPQHF
>TRBJ2-3|TRBV2|NA
CAIAVFPLKGSTDTQYF
>TRBJ1-3|TRBV4-2|NA
CASSQDLGFMGTGNTIYF
>TRBJ1-5|TRBV7-8|NA
CASSLVSGSQLNLNQPQHF
>TRBJ1-3|TRBV11-2|NA
CASSLEEITRSGNTIYF
>TRBJ1-5|TRBV12-3/TRBV12-4|NA
CASSLSDQPQHF